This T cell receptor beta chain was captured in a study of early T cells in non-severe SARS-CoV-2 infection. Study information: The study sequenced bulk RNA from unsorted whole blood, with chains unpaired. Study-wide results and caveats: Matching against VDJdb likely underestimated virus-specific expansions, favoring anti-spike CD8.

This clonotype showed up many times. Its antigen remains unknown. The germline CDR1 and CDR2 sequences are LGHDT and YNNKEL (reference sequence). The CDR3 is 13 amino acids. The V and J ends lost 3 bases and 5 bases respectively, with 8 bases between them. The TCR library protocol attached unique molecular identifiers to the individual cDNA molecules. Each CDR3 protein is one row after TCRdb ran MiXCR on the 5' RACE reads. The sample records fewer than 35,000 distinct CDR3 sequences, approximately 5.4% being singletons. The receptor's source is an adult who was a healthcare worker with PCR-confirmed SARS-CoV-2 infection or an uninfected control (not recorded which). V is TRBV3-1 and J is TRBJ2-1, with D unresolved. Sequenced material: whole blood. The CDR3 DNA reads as TGTGCCAGCAGCCACGACGCCCACAATGAGCAGTTCTTC. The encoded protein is CASSHDAHNEQFF.